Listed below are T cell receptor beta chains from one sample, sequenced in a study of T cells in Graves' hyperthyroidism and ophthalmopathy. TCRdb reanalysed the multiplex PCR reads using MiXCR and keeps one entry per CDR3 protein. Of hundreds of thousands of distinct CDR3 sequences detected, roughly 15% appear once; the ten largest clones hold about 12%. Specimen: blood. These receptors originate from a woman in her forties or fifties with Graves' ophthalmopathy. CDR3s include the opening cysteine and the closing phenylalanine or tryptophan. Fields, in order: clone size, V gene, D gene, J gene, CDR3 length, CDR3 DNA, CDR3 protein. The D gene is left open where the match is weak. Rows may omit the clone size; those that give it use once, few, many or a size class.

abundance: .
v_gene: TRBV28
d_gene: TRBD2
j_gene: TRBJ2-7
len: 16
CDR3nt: TGTGCCAGCAGTTACTCCGCCGGGACTAGCGGGTACGAGCAGTACTTC
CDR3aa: CASSYSAGTSGYEQYF

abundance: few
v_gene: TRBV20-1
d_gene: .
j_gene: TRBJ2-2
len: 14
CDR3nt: TGCAGTGCTAGAGATTTAGAGGGGACCGGGGAGCTGTTTTTT
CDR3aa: CSARDLEGTGELFF

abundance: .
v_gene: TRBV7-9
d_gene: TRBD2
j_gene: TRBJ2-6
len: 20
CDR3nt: TGTGCCAGCAGCTTACCTCCCAGTGCTAGCGGGAGTTCTGGGGCCGACGTCCTGACTTTC
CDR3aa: CASSLPPSASGSSGADVLTF

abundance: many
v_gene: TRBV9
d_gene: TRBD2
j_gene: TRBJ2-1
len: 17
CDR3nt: TGTGCCAGCAGCGTAGGGACTAGCGGGGGGTCCTACAATGAGCAGTTCTTC
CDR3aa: CASSVGTSGGSYNEQFF

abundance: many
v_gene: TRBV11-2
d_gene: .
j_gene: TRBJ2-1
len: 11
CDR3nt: TGTGCCCTAGATACAGGGAGTGAGCAGTTCTTC
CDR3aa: CALDTGSEQFF

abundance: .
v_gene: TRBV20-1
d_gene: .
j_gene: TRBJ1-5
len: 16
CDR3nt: TGCAGTGCTAGAGATTTGGGGTCAGGGAAGGATCAGCCCCAGCATTTT
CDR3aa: CSARDLGSGKDQPQHF

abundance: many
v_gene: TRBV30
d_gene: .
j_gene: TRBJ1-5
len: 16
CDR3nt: TGTGCCTGGAGAGGGGGTCTTTCACAGTCCAATCAGCCCCAGCATTTT
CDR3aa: CAWRGGLSQSNQPQHF

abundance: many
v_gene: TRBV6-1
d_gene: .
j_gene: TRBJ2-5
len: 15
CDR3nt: TGTGCCAGCAGTCCTGCCTGGCCCCGTCGGGAGACCCAGTACTTC
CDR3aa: CASSPAWPRRETQYF

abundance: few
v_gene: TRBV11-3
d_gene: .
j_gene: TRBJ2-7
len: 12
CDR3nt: TGTGCCAGCAGCTCGACTGCCGGGAAGCAGTACTTC
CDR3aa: CASSSTAGKQYF

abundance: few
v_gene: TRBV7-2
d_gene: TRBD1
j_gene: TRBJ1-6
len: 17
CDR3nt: TGTGCCAGCAGCTTAGAGGGGGCGGGGACAGGTACTTCACCCCTCCACTTT
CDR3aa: CASSLEGAGTGTSPLHF

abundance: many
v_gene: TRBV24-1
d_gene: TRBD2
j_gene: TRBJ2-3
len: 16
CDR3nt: TGTGCCACCAGTGACGCGACTAGCGGAAGCACAGATACGCAGTATTTT
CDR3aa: CATSDATSGSTDTQYF

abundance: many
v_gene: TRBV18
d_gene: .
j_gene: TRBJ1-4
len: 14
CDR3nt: TGTGCCAGCTCGGTGGCAGCCTCTTACGAAAAACTGTTTTTT
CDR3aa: CASSVAASYEKLFF

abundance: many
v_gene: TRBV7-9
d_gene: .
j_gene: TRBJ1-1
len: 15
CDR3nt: TGTGCCAGCAGCTTAGACAGAAAGGAGGACACTGAAGCTTTCTTT
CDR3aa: CASSLDRKEDTEAFF

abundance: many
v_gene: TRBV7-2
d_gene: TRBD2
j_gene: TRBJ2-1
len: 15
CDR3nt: TGTGCCAGCAGCGAACTAGCGGGAGGGAACAATGAGCAGTTCTTC
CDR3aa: CASSELAGGNNEQFF

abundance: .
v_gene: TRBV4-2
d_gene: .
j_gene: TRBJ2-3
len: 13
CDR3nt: TGTGCCAGCAGCCAGGAGGACTGGGGAACGCAGTATTTT
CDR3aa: CASSQEDWGTQYF

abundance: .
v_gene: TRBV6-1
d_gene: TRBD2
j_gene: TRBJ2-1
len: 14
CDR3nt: TGTGCCAACGGGACTAGCGGGTTTCGGGATGAGCAGTTCTTC
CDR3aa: CANGTSGFRDEQFF

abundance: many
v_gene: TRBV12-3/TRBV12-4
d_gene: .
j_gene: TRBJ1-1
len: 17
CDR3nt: TGTGCCAGCAGTATTAGACACGGCCCCTCCCCTCGCACTGAAGCTTTCTTT
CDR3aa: CASSIRHGPSPRTEAFF

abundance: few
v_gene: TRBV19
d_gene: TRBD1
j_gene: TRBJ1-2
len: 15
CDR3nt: TGTGCCAGTAGAAACAGGGGGCGCGGAGGTAAGGGCTACACCTTC
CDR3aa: CASRNRGRGGKGYTF

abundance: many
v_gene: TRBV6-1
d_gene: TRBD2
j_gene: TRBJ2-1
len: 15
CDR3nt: TGTGCCAGCAGTGAAGAAGTGCGGGAGTCGGATGAGCAGTTCTTC
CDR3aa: CASSEEVRESDEQFF

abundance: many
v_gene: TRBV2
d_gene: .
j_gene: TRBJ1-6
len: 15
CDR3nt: TGTGCCAGCAGGGCAGGGAGCTCCTATAATTCACCCCTCCACTTT
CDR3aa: CASRAGSSYNSPLHF

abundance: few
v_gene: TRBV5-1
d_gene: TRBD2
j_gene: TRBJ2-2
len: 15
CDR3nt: TGCGCCAGCAGACGCGGGAGCCCGAACACCGGGGAGCTGTTTTTT
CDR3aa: CASRRGSPNTGELFF

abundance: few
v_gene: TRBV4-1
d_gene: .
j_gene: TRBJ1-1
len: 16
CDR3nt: TGCGCCAGCAGCCAAGAGCGGGACACCATGAACACTGAAGCTTTCTTT
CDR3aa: CASSQERDTMNTEAFF

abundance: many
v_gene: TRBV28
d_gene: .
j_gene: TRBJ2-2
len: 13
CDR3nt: TGTGCCAGCAGAACCCCTGTGGGGGGTAAGCTGTTTTTT
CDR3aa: CASRTPVGGKLFF

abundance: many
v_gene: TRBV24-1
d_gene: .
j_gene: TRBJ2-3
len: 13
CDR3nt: TGTGCCACCAGAGGACAGCTCACAGATACGCAGTATTTT
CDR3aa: CATRGQLTDTQYF

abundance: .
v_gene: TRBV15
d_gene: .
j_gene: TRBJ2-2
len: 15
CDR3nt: TGTGCCACCAGCAGAGAAGCAACGAACACCGGGGAGCTGTTTTTT
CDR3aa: CATSREATNTGELFF

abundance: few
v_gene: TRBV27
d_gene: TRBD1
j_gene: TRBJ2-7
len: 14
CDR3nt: TGTGCCAGCAGTCCGGGACAGGGGTTTATAGGGCAGTACTTC
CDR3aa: CASSPGQGFIGQYF

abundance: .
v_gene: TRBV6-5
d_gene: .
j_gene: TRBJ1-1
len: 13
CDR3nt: TGTGCCAGCAGTTCGCGGGGGGCTAATGAAGCTTTCTTT
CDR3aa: CASSSRGANEAFF

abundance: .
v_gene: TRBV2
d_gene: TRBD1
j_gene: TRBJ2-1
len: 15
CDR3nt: TGTGCCAGCAAGGGGGGACAGGGGGGGTACAATGAGCAGTTCTTC
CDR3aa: CASKGGQGGYNEQFF

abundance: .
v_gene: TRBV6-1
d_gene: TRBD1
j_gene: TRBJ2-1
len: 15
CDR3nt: TGTGCCAGCAGTGAAACCGGGACAGGGGGTTATGAGCAGTTCTTC
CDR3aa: CASSETGTGGYEQFF

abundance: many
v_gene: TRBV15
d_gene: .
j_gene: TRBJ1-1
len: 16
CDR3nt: TGTGCCACCAGCAGGGAGGGGGTTACGATGAACACTGAAGCTTTCTTT
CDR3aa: CATSREGVTMNTEAFF

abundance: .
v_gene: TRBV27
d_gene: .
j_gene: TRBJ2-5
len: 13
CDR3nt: TGTGCCAGCAAACGCCCGTACCAAGAGACCCAGTACTTC
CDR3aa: CASKRPYQETQYF

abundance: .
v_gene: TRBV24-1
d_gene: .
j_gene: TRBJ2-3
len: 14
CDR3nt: TGTGCCACCAGTGATGCTGGGAACACAGATACGCAGTATTTT
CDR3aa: CATSDAGNTDTQYF

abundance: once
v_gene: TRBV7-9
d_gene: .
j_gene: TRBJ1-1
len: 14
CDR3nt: TGTGCCAGCAGCTTAGAGGTCTGGGGCACTGAAGCTTTCTTT
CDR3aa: CASSLEVWGTEAFF

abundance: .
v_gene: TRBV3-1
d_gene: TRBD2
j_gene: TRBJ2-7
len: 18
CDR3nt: TGTGCCAGCAGCCTGGTTTCTCCTCTTAGCGGGAGGTTCTACGAGCAGTACTTC
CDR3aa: CASSLVSPLSGRFYEQYF

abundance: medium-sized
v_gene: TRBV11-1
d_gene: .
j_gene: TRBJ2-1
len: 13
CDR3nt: TGTGCCAGCAGCCCGAGCCCGGACAATGAGCAGTTCTTC
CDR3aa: CASSPSPDNEQFF

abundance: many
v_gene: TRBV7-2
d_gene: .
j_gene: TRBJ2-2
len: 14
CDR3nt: TGTGCCAGCAGCTTCCAGGGAATCCTCGGGGAGCTGTTTTTT
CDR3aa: CASSFQGILGELFF

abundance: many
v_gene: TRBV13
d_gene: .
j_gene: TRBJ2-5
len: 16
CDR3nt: TGTGCCAGCAGCTTAGTGTCCTGGGGGACCCAAGAGACCCAGTACTTC
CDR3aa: CASSLVSWGTQETQYF

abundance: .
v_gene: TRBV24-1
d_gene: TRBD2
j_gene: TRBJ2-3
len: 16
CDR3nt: TGTGCCACCAGTGACATTACGGGAGGGGACACAGATACGCAGTATTTT
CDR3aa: CATSDITGGDTDTQYF

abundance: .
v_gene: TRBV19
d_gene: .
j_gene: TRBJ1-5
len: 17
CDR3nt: TGTGCCAGTAGTATAGAGGGGCAGGGGTTGGGTAGGCAGCCCCAGCATTTT
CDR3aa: CASSIEGQGLGRQPQHF

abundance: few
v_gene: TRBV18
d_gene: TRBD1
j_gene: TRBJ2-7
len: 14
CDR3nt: TGTGCCAGCTCACCTACGACAGGGGGCTACGAGCAGTACTTC
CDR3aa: CASSPTTGGYEQYF

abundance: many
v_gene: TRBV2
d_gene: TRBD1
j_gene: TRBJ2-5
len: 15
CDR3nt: TGTGCCAGCAGTACAGACAGGGAGTACCAAGAGACCCAGTACTTC
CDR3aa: CASSTDREYQETQYF

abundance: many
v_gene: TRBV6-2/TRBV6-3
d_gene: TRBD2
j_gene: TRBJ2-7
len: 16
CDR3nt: TGTGCCAGCAGTTATGGGACTAGCGGATCATCCTACGAGCAGTACTTC
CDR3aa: CASSYGTSGSSYEQYF